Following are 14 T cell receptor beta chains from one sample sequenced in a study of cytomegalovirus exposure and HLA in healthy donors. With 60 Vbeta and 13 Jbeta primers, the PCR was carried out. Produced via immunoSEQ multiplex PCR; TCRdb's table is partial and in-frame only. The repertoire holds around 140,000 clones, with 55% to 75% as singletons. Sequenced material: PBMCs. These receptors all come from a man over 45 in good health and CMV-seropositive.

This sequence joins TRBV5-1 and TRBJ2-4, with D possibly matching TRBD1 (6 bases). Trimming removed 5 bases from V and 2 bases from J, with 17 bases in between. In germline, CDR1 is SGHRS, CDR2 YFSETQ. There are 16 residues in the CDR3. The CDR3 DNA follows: TGCGCCAGCAGGTCTGGGGGCGGCGCGACCAAAAACATTCAGTACTTC. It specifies CASRSGGGATKNIQYF.

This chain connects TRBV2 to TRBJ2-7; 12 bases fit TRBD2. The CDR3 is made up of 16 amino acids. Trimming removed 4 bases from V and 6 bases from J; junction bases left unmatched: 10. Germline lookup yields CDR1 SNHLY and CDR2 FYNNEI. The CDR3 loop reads CASSVTSGGRTLEQYF. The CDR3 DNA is TGTGCCAGCAGTGTGACTAGCGGGGGCCGAACGCTCGAGCAGTACTTC.

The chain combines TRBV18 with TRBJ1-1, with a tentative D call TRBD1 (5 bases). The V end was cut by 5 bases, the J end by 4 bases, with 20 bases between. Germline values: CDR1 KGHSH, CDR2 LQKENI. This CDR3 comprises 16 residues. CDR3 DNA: TGTGCCAGCTCAAACCATCCGGGCGGGGGGGGCACTGAAGCTTTCTTT. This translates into CASSNHPGGGGTEAFF.

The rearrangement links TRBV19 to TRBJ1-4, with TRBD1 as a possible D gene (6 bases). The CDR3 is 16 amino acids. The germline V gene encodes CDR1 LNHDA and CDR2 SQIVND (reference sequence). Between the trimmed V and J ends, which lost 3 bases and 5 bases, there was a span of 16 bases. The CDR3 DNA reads TGTGCCAGTAGTATGTTCGGACAGTCAAGAAATGAAAAACTGTTTTTT. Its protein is CASSMFGQSRNEKLFF.

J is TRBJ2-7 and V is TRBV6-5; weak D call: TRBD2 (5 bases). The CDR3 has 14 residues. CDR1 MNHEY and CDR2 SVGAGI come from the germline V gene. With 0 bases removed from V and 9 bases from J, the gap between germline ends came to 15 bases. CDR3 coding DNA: TGTGCCAGCAGTTACTCACCAGCGGCCTCTATGCAGTACTTC. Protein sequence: CASSYSPAASMQYF.

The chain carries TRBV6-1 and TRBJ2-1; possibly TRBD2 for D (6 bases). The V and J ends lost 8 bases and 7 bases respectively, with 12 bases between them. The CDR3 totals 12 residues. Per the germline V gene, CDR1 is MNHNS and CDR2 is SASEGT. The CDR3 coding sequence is TGTGCCAGCGGGAGGCAGGGTAATGAGCAGTTCTTC. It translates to CASGRQGNEQFF.

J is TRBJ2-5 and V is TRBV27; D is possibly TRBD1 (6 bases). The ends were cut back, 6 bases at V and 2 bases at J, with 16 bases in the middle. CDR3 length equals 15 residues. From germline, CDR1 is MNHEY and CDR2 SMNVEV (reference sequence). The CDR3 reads CASRDRDTTQETQYF. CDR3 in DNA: TGTGCCAGCAGGGACCGGGACACCACTCAAGAGACCCAGTACTTC.

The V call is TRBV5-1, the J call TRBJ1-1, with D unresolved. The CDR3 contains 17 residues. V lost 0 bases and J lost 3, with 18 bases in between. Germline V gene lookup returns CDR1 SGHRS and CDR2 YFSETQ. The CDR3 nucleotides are TGCGCCAGCAGCTTGGCCGAATGGAGCGGGTTCGACACTGAAGCTTTCTTT. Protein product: CASSLAEWSGFDTEAFF.

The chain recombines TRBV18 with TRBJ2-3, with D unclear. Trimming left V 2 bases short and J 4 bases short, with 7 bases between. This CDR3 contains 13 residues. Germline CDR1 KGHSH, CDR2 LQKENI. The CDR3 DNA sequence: TGTGCCAGCTCACCAGGAGATGCAGATACGCAGTATTTT. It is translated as CASSPGDADTQYF.

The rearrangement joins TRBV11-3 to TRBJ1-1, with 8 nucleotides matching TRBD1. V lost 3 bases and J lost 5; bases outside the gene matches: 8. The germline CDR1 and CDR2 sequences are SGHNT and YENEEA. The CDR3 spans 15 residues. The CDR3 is CASSFLGQGVTEAFF. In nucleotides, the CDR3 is TGTGCCAGCAGCTTCCTCGGACAGGGTGTAACTGAAGCTTTCTTT.

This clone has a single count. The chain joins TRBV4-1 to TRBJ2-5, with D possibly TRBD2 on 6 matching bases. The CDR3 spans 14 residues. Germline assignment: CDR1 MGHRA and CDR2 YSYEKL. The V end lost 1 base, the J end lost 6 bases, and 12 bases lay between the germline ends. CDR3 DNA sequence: TGCGCCAGCAGCCAAGGATGGCTAGCGAAGACCCAGTACTTC. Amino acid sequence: CASSQGWLAKTQYF.

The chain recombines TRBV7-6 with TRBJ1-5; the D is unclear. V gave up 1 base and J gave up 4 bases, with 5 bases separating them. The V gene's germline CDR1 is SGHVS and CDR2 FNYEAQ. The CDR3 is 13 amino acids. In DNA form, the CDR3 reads TGTGCCAGCAGCTTAGGGCGGAATCAGCCCCAGCATTTT. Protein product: CASSLGRNQPQHF.

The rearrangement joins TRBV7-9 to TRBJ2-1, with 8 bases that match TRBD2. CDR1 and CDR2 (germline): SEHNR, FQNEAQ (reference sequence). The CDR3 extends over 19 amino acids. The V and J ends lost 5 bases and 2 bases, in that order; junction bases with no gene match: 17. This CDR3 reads CASSRTGTRRRGTYNEQFF. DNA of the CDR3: TGTGCCAGCAGCCGCACCGGGACTAGACGGAGGGGGACCTACAATGAGCAGTTCTTC.

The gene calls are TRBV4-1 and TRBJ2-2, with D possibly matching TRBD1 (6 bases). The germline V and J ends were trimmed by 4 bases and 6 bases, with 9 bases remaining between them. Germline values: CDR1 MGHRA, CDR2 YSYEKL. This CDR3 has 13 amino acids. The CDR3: CASSPTGPGELFF. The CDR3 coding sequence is TGCGCCAGCAGCCCCACAGGGCCCGGGGAGCTGTTTTTT.